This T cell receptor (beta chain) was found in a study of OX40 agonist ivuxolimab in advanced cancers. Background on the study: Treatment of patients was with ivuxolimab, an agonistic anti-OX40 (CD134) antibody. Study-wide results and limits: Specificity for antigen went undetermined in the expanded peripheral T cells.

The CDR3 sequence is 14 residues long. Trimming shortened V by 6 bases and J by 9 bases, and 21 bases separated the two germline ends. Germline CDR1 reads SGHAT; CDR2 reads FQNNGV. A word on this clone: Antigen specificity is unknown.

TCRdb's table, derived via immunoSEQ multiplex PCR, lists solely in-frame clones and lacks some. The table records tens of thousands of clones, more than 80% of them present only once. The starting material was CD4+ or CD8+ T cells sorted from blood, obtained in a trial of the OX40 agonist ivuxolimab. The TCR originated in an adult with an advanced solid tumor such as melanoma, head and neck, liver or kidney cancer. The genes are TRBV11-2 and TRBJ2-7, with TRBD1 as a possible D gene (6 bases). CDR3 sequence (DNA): TGTGCCAGCAGTTATCCTAATAGGGGGATGGGGCAGTACTTC. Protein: CASSYPNRGMGQYF.